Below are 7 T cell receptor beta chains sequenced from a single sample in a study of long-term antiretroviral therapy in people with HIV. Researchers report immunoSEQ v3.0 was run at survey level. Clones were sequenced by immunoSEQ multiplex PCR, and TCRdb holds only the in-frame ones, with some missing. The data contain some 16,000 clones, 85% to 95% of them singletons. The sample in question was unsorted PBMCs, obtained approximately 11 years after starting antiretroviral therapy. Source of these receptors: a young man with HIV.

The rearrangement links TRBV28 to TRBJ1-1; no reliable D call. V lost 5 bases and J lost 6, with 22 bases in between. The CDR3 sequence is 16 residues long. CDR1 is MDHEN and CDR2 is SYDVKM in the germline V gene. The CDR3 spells CASSLSPDAGSAEAFF. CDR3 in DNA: TGTGCCAGCAGTCTCTCACCCGATGCGGGGTCGGCTGAAGCTTTCTTT.

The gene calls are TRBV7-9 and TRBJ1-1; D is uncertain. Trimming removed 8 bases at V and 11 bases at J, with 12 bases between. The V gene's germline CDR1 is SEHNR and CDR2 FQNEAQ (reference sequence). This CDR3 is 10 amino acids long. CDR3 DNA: TGTGCCAGCGGAGTAAGTGACGCTTTCTTT. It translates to CASGVSDAFF.

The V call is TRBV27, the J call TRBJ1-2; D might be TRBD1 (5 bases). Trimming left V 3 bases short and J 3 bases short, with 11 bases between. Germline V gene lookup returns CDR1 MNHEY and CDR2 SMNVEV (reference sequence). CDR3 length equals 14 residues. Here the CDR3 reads CASSFSGDYYGYTF. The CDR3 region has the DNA TGTGCCAGCAGTTTCTCGGGGGATTACTATGGCTACACCTTC.

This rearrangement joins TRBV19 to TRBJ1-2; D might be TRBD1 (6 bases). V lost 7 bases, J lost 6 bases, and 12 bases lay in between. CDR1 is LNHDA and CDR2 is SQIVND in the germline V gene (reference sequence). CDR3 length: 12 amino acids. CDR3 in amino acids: CASNREGHGYTF. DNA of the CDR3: TGTGCCAGTAACAGGGAGGGGCATGGCTACACCTTC.

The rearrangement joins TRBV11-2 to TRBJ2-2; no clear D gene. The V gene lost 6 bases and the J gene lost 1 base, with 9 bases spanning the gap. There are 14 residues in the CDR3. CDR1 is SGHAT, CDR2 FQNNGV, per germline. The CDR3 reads CASREQWNTGELFF. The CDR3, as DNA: TGTGCCAGCAGGGAACAGTGGAACACCGGGGAGCTGTTTTTT.

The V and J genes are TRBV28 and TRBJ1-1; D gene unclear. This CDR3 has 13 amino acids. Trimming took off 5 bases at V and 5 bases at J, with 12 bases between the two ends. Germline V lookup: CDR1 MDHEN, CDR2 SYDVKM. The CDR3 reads CASSGPYRTEAFF. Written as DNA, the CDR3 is TGTGCCAGCAGTGGCCCTTATCGAACTGAAGCTTTCTTT.

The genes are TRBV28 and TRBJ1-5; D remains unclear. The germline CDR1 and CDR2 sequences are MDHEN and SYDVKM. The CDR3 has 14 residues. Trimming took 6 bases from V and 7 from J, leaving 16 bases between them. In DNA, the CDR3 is TGTGCCAGCAGCCAAGGCGGTGGGAGGCAGCCCCAGCATTTT. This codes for CASSQGGGRQPQHF.